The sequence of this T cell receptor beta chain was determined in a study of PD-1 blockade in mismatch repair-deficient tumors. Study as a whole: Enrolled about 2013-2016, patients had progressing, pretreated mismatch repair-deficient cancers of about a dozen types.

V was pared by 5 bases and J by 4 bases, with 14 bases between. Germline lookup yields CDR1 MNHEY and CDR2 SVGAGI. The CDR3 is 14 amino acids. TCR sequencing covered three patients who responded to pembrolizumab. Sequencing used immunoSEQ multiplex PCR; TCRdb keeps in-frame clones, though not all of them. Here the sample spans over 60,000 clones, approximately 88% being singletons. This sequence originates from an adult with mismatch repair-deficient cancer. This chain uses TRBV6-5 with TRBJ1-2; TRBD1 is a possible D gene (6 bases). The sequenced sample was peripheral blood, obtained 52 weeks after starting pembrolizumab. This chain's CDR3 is CASSPRTEGYGYTF. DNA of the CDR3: TGTGCCAGCAGTCCCCGGACAGAGGGCTATGGCTACACCTTC.